This TCR beta chain was recovered during a study of cytomegalovirus exposure and HLA in healthy donors. Study-wide findings and caveats: In a later analysis, a genetic analysis reported fewer productive-TCR N-insertions in an Asian-associated ancestry cluster than the cohort average.

Comment on this clone: What it recognizes is unknown.

In the PCR, 60 Vbeta and 13 Jbeta primers were used. The method was immunoSEQ multiplex PCR; TCRdb's version includes in-frame clones alone and lacks a portion of them. The sample holds 100,000 to 150,000 clones, 83% seen once. The CDR3 spans 15 residues. V trimming: 6 bases; J trimming: 5 bases; junction bases outside the gene matches: 8. Germline V lookup: CDR1 MNHEY, CDR2 SMNVEV (reference sequence). The gene calls are TRBV27 and TRBJ2-2; 8 bases agree with TRBD1. The sample was PBMCs. This TCR was recovered from a woman aged 40 to 50 in good health and CMV-seropositive. The CDR3 reads CASRSPGGRTGELFF. DNA for the CDR3: TGTGCCAGCAGATCGCCAGGGGGCAGGACCGGGGAGCTGTTTTTT.